This passage covers 13 T cell receptor beta chains from one sample sequenced in a study of blood T cell repertoires in COVID-19. This table comes from immunoSEQ multiplex PCR, and its TCRdb copy is limited to in-frame clones, with some not included. The sample has approximately 390,000 clones, nearly 90% seen once; the top ten hold 5% to 8.5%. Sequenced material: peripheral blood. The receptors come from a man younger than 35 with active or convalescent COVID-19.

CDR3 sequence: CASSRNTGGAGTEAFF. The CDR3 DNA reads TGTGCCAGCTCGCGAAATACAGGGGGCGCGGGCACTGAAGCTTTCTTT. This chain connects TRBV18 to TRBJ1-1, with TRBD1 matching over 9 bases. CDR1 KGHSH and CDR2 LQKENI come from the germline V gene. This CDR3 contains 16 residues. V lost 6 bases and J lost 4; bases outside the gene matches: 12.

The chain has TRBV11-3 and TRBJ2-1; 8 bases are shared with TRBD1. In germline, CDR1 is SGHNT, CDR2 YENEEA. V lost 3 bases and J lost 4; bases outside the gene matches: 5. The CDR3 has 15 residues. CDR3 protein: CASSFGQGAYNEQFF. CDR3 nucleotides: TGTGCCAGCAGCTTCGGGCAGGGGGCTTACAATGAGCAGTTCTTC.

This chain joins TRBV11-2 and TRBJ1-2; possibly TRBD1 for D (5 bases). There are 14 residues in the CDR3. CDR1 and CDR2 from the germline V gene are SGHAT and FQNNGV. V lost 4 bases to trimming and J lost 7 bases, with 16 bases between them. The CDR3 reads CASSWAGGPIGYTF. DNA of the CDR3: TGTGCCAGCAGCTGGGCGGGGGGACCTATTGGCTACACCTTC.

This rearrangement joins TRBV4-3 to TRBJ1-4, with D unresolved. CDR3 size: 14 residues. The germline V and J ends were trimmed by 5 bases and 7 bases, with 14 bases remaining between them. The germline V gene has CDR1 LGHNA and CDR2 YSLEER. Written as DNA, the CDR3 is TGCGCCAGCAGCATAGAGGTATCCCGTGAAAAACTGTTTTTT. Protein: CASSIEVSREKLFF.

The chain couples TRBV4-1 to TRBJ1-2, with TRBD1 as a possible D gene (6 bases). The CDR3 totals 15 residues. In germline, CDR1 is MGHRA, CDR2 YSYEKL. V dropped 3 bases and J dropped 4 bases, with 15 bases sitting between them. This CDR3 is CASSQLTQGTYGYTF. The CDR3 nucleotides read TGCGCCAGCAGCCAGCTCACTCAGGGGACCTATGGCTACACCTTC.

V gene TRBV7-3 combines with J gene TRBJ2-1, with D perhaps TRBD1 (7 bases). V shed 1 base and J shed 7 bases, with 14 bases lying between them. CDR3 length equals 15 residues. Germline CDR1 is SGHTA and CDR2 is FQGTGA. The CDR3 bases are TGTGCCAGCAGCTTAAATCGGGGGACAGCTAATGAGCAGTTCTTC. Translating it yields CASSLNRGTANEQFF. Drawing the rest from reference TRBV7-3 and TRBJ2-1, the complete variable domain is GAGVSQTPSNKVTEKGKYVELRCDPISGHTALYWYRQSLGQGPEFLIYFQGTGAADDSGLPNDRFFAVRPEGSVSTLKIQRTERGDSAVYLCASSLNRGTANEQFFGPGTRLTVL.

The count of this clone is one. The CDR3 protein is CASSYYGLAGGPTDTQYF. The CDR3 DNA reads TGTGCCAGCAGTTACTACGGACTAGCGGGGGGGCCGACAGATACGCAGTATTTT. This chain links TRBV6-2 or TRBV6-3 with TRBJ2-3, with 15 bases fitting TRBD2. Germline V gives CDR1 MNHEY, CDR2 SVGEGT. The CDR3 extends over 18 amino acids. V lost 1 base, J lost 3 bases, and 5 bases stayed unmatched.

The CDR3 nucleotides read TGTGCCAGCAGTTACAAACGGCGGAATGAAAAACTGTTTTTT. Amino acids: CASSYKRRNEKLFF. The chain is built from TRBV6-5 and TRBJ1-4, with unresolved D. Trimming removed 2 bases at V and 5 bases at J, with 9 bases between. Looked up from germline, CDR1 is MNHEY and CDR2 is SVGAGI. The CDR3 has 14 amino acids.

J is TRBJ2-3 and V is TRBV20-1; 11 bases map to TRBD1. Trimming took 3 bases from V and 2 from J; bases not matched to a gene: 7. The CDR3 runs to 16 residues. Germline V gives CDR1 DFQATT, CDR2 SNEGSKA (reference sequence). The CDR3 here is CSASLRGQGVTDTQYF. CDR3 DNA sequence: TGCAGTGCTAGTTTGCGGGGACAGGGGGTCACAGATACGCAGTATTTT.

The V gene is TRBV4-2, the J gene TRBJ2-7, with a tentative D call TRBD2 (5 bases). The ends were cut back, 0 bases at V and 0 bases at J, with 12 bases in the middle. The germline V gene encodes CDR1 LGHNA and CDR2 YNFKEQ. This CDR3 contains 16 residues. CDR3 sequence (DNA): TGTGCCAGCAGCCAAGATCAGGAGGACGTCTCCTACGAGCAGTACTTC. This encodes CASSQDQEDVSYEQYF.

The gene calls are TRBV6-5 and TRBJ1-3; D remains unclear. Trimming cost V 5 bases and J 9 bases, with 20 bases left between them. Looked up from germline, CDR1 is MNHEY and CDR2 is SVGAGI. The CDR3 totals 15 residues. CDR3 region: CASSRDPGGKSTIYF. DNA of the CDR3: TGTGCCAGCAGTAGAGACCCGGGAGGCAAAAGCACCATATATTTT.

The genes are TRBV7-9 and TRBJ2-2; TRBD1 might be the D (5 bases). The germline V gene has CDR1 SEHNR and CDR2 FQNEAQ (reference sequence). V lost 5 bases and J 0 bases, leaving 13 bases between the germline ends. The CDR3 has 16 residues. The CDR3 coding sequence is TGTGCCAGCAGCGGATCAGGGTACACGAACACCGGGGAGCTGTTTTTT. It is translated as CASSGSGYTNTGELFF.

The CDR3 region has the DNA TGCGCCAGCAGCCCAGGACATTCAACTAATGAAAAACTGTTTTTT. It codes for CASSPGHSTNEKLFF. The chain couples TRBV5-1 to TRBJ1-4; D might be TRBD1 (5 bases). Germline V lookup: CDR1 SGHRS, CDR2 YFSETQ. The CDR3 is 15 amino acids. Trimming stripped 4 bases from V and 0 bases from J, with 10 bases between.